This T cell receptor (beta chain) was obtained from a study of HIV-infected patients and healthy controls. Around 450 ng RNA was reverse transcribed with alpha and beta constant-region primers. Using multiplexing indices, alpha and beta chain libraries were generated apart by chain-specific third strand synthesis. TCRdb re-called the 5' RACE reads with MiXCR, one entry per CDR3 protein. The data show approximately 9,400 distinct CDR3 sequences, about 8.2% seen once. With respect to this clonotype: Its antigen remains unidentified. The junction departs from germline at one end; a sequencing error may be responsible.

Germline CDR1 reads SSHAT; CDR2 reads FNYEAQ (reference sequence). The CDR3 is 14 amino acids. Whole blood was used without fractionation, so all unsorted peripheral T cells were included. Study results and caveats: CDR3 sharing between individuals was lower in HIV-infected patients than in healthy controls.

This clonotype originated in an adult in good health. The material sequenced was blood. The chain uses TRBV7-7 and TRBJ2-2; D call uncertain. In DNA form, the CDR3 reads TGTGCTAGCAGCCCCGCGATGAACACCGGGGAGCTGTTTTTT. Protein: CASSPAMNTGELFF.